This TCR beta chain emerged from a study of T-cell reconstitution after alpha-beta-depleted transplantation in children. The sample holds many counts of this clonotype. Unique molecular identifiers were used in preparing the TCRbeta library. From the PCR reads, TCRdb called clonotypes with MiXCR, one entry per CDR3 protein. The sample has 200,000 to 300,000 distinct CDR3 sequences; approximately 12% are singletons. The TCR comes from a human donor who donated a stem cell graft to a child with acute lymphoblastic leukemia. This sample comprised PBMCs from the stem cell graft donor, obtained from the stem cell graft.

CDR3: CSAGRESSYNSPLHF. CDR3 sequence (DNA): TGCAGTGCTGGCCGAGAGAGCTCCTATAATTCACCCCTCCACTTT. The chain is built from TRBV20-1 and TRBJ1-6; D gene uncertain. CDR3 length: 15 amino acids. CDR1 is DFQATT and CDR2 is SNEGSKA in the germline V gene (reference sequence). Trimming removed 5 bases from V and 0 bases from J, with 11 bases in between.